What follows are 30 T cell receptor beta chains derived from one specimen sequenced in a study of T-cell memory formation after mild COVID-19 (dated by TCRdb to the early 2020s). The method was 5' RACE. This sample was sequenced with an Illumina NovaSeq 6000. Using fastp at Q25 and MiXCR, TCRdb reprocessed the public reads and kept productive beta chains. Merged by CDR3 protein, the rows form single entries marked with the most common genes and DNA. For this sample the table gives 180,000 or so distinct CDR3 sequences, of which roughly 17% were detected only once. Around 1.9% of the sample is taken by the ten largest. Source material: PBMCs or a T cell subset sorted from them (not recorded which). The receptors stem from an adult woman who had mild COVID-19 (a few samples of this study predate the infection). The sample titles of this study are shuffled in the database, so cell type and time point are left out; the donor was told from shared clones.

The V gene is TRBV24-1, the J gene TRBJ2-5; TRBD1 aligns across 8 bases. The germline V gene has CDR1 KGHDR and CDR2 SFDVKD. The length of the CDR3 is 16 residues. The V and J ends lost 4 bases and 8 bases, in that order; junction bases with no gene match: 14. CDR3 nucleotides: TGTGCCACCAGTGACCCCGGGACAGGTCACGGAGATACCCAGTACTTC. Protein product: CATSDPGTGHGDTQYF.

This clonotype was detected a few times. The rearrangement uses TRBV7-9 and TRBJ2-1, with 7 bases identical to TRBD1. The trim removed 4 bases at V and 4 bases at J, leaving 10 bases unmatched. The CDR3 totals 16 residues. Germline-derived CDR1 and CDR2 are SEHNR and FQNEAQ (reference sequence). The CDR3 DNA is TGTGCCAGCAGCTCGCGCCCCCGGGACAGATACAATGAGCAGTTCTTC. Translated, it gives CASSSRPRDRYNEQFF.

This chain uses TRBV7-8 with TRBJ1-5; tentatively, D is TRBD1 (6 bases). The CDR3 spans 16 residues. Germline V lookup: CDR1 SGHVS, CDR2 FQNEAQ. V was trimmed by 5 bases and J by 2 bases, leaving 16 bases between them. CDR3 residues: CASSKLQGPGNQPQHF. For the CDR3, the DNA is TGTGCCAGCAGCAAACTACAGGGTCCTGGCAATCAGCCCCAGCATTTT. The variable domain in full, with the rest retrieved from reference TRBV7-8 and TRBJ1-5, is GAGVSQSPRYKVAKRGQDVALRCDPISGHVSLFWYQQALGQGPEFLTYFQNEAQLDKSGLPSDRFFAERPEGSVSTLKIQRTQQEDSAVYLCASSKLQGPGNQPQHFGDGTRLSIL.

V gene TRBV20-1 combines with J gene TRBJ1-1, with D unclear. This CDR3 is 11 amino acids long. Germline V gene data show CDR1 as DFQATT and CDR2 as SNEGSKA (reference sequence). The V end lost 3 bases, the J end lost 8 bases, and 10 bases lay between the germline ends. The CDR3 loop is CSASLGQEAFF. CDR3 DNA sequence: TGCAGTGCTAGTCTTGGGCAGGAAGCTTTCTTT.

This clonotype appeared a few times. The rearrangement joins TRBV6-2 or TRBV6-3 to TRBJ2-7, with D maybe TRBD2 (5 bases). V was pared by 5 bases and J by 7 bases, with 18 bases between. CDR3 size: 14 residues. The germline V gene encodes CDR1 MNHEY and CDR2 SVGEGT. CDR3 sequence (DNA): TGTGCCAGCAGTGCTCCGGGAACACGAGGGGAGCAGTACTTC. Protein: CASSAPGTRGEQYF.

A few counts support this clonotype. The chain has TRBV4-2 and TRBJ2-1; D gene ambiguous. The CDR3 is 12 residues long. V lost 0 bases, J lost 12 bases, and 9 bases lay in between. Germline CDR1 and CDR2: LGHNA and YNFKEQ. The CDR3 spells CASSQDIERQFF. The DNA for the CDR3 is TGTGCCAGCAGCCAAGACATAGAGCGGCAGTTCTTC.

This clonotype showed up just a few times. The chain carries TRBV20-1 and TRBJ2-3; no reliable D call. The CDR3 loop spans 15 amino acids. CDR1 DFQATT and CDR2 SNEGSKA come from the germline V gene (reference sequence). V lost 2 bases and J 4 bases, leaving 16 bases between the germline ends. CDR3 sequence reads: CSARTLQREADTQYF. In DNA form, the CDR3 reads TGCAGTGCTAGAACTCTCCAACGAGAAGCAGATACGCAGTATTTT.

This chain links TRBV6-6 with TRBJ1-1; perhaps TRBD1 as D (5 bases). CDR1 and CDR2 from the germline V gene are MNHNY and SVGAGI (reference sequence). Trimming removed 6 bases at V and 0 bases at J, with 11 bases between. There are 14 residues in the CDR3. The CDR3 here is CASRTGTVNTEAFF. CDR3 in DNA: TGTGCCAGCAGAACCGGGACGGTGAACACTGAAGCTTTCTTT.

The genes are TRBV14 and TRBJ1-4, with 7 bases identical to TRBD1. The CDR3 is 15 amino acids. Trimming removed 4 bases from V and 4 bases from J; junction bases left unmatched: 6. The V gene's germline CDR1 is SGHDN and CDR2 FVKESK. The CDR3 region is CASSRRTGLNEKLFF. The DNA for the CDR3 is TGTGCCAGCAGCCGACGGACAGGACTTAATGAAAAACTGTTTTTT.

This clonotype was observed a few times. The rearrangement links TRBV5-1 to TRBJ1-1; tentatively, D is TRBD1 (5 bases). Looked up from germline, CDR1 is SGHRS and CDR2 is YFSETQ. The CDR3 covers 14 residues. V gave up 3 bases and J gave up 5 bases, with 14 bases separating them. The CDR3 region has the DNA TGCGCCAGCAGCTCAGGGACCCTTGGGACTGAAGCTTTCTTT. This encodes CASSSGTLGTEAFF.

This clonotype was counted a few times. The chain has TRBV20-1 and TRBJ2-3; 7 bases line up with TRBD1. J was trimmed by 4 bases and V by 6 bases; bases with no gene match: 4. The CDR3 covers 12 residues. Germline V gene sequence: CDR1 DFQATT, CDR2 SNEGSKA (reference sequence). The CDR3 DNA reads TGCAGTGCGGCACAGGGGCCAGATACGCAGTATTTT. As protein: CSAAQGPDTQYF.

The CDR3 spells CASSLEGTGGKTQYF. The CDR3 region has the DNA TGTGCCAGCAGCTTGGAGGGGACAGGGGGAAAGACGCAGTATTTT. The chain combines TRBV5-5 with TRBJ2-3, with 11 bases lining up with TRBD1. The V and J ends lost 0 bases and 9 bases, in that order; junction bases with no gene match: 6. CDR1 and CDR2 (germline): SGHKS, YYEKEE (reference sequence). This CDR3 contains 15 residues.

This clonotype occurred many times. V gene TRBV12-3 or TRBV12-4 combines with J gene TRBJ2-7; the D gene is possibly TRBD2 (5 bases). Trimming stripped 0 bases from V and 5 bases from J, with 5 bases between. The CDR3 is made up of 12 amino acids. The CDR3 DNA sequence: TGTGCCAGCAGTTTAGCTAGCGACGAGCAGTACTTC. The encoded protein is CASSLASDEQYF.

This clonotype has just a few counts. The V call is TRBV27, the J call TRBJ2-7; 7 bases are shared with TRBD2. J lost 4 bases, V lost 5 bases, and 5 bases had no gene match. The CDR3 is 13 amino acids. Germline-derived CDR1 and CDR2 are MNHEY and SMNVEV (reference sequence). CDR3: CASSPLRGYEQYF. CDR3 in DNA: TGTGCCAGCAGTCCTTTGCGGGGGTACGAGCAGTACTTC.

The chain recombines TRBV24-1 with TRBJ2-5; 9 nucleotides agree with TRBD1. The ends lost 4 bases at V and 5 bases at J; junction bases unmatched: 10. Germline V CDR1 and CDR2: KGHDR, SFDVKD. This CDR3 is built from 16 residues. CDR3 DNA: TGTGCCACCAGTGACTCCGGGACAGGGCCTGGCGAGACCCAGTACTTC. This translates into CATSDSGTGPGETQYF.

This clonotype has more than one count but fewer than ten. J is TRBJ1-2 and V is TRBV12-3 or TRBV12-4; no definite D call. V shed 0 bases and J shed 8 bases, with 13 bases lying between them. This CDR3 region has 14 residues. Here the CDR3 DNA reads TGTGCCAGCAGTTTAGCACACTTAACGGGAGGCTACACCTTC. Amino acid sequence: CASSLAHLTGGYTF.

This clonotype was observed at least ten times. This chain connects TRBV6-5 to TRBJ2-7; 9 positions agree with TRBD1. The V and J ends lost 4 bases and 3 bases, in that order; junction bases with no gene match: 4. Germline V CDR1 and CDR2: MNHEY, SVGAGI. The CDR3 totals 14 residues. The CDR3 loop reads CASSSGTGYYEQYF. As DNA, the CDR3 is TGTGCCAGCAGTTCCGGGACAGGGTACTACGAGCAGTACTTC.

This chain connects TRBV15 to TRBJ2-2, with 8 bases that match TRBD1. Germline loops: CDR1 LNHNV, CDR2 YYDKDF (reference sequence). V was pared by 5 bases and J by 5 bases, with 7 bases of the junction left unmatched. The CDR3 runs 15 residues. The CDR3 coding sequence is TGTGCCACCAGCCACAGGGGGTATAGAACCGGGGAGCTGTTTTTT. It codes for CATSHRGYRTGELFF.

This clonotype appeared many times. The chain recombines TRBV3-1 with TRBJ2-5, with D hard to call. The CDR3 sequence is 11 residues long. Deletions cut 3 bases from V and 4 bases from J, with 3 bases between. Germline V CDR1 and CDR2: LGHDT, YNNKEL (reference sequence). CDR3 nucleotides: TGTGCCAGCAGCCATCGAGAGACCCAGTACTTC. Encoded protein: CASSHRETQYF.

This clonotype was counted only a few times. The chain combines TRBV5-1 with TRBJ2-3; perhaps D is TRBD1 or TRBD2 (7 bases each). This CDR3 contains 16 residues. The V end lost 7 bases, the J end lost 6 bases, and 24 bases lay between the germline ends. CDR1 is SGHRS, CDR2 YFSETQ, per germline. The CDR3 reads CASAPVGGGAADTQYF. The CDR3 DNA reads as TGCGCCAGCGCACCTGTGGGAGGGGGCGCAGCGGATACGCAGTATTTT.

The CDR3 DNA reads TGTGCCAGCAGTACTAGCGGGGGAAGCACCGGGGAGCTGTTTTTT. Translation gives CASSTSGGSTGELFF. This sequence joins TRBV6-5 and TRBJ2-2; 11 nucleotides line up with TRBD2. V dropped 5 bases and J dropped 4; count of bases not matched to a gene: 3. The CDR3 extends over 15 amino acids. Germline assignment: CDR1 MNHEY and CDR2 SVGAGI.

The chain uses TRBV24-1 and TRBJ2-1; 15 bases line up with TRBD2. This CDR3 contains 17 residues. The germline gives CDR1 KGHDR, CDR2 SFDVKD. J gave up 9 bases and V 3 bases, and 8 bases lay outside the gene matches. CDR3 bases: TGTGCCACCAGTGATACCGGGACTAGCGGGAGGTTAAGTGAGCAGTTCTTC. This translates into CATSDTGTSGRLSEQFF.

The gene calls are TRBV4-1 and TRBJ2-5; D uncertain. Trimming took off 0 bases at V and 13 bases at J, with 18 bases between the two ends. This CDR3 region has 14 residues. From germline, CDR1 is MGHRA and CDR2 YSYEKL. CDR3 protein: CASSQDRTARGPYF. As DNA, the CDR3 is TGCGCCAGCAGCCAAGATAGAACAGCCCGAGGTCCGTACTTC.

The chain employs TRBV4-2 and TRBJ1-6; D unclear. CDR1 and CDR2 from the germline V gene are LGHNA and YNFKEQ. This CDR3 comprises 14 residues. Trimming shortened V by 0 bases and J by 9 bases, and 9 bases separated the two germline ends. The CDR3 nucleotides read TGTGCCAGCAGCCAAGATACCGAAATTTCACCCCTCCACTTT. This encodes CASSQDTEISPLHF.

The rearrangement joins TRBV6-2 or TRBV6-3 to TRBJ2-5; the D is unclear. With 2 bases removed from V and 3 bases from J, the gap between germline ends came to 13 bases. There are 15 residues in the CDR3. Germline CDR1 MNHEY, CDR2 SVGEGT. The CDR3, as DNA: TGTGCCAGCAGTTACCATGGGCTCCCCAAAGAGACCCAGTACTTC. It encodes CASSYHGLPKETQYF.

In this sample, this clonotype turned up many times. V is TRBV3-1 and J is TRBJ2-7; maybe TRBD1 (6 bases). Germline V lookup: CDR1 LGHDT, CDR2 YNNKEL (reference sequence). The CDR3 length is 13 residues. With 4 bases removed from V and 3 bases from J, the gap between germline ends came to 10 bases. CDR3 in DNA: TGTGCCAGCAGCCCCAACAGGGTCTACGAGCAGTACTTC. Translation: CASSPNRVYEQYF.

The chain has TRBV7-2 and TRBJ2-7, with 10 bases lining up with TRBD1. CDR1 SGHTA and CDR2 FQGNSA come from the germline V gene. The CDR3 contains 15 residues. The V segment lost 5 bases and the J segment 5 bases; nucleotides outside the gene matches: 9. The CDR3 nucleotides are TGTGCCAGCAGCCGGAAGACAGGGGGCATCGACGAGCAGTACTTC. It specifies CASSRKTGGIDEQYF.

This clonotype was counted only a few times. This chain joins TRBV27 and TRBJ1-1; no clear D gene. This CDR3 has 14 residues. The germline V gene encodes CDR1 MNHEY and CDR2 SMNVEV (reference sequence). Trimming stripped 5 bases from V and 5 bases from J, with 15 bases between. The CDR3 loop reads CASSPRGGWTEAFF. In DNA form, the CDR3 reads TGTGCCAGCAGTCCGCGGGGAGGGTGGACTGAAGCTTTCTTT.

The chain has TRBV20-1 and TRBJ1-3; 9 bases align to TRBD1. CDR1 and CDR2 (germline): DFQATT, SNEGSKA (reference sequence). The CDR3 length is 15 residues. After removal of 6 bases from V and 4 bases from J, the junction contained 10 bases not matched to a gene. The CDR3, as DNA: TGCAGTGCCAGCCGGGACAGGGTGTCGGGAAACACCATATATTTT. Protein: CSASRDRVSGNTIYF.

The chain's CDR3 is CASLPRRAGAQETQYF. DNA for the CDR3: TGTGCCAGCCTCCCAAGACGAGCGGGGGCACAAGAGACCCAGTACTTC. This rearrangement joins TRBV6-2 or TRBV6-3 to TRBJ2-5, with TRBD2 matching 8 bases. Germline V gene data show CDR1 as MNHEY and CDR2 as SVGEGT. This CDR3 has 16 residues. V lost 8 bases, J lost 2 bases, and 13 bases stayed unmatched.